The entry below gives a single TCR beta chain sequence along with its context. Its antigen is as yet unknown. Assay used: immunoSEQ multiplex PCR; TCRdb lists only in-frame clones, some missing. The repertoire holds about 120,000 clones, with 80% to 90% as singletons. Losses at the gene ends were 4 bases for V and 5 bases for J; bases not matched to a gene: 5. This CDR3 contains 14 residues. The germline CDR1 and CDR2 sequences are MDHEN and SYDVKM. The sample is drawn from a study of T cell responses to AZD1222 COVID-19 vaccine. General study results and limits: Spike-specific TCR breadth rose after two AZD1222 doses, and depth rose as well. Among those given AZD1222, only 6 or 7 were seropositive at baseline. It should be noted that donors were predominantly white British and more often female, and clonal diversity was possibly underestimated.

The sequence was collected from an adult in good health. The sample consisted of peripheral blood, taken on day 0 of AZD1222 vaccination. This chain links TRBV28 with TRBJ2-5, with 9 bases identical to TRBD1. The CDR3 sequence: CASSSDRGGETQYF. The DNA of the CDR3 is TGTGCCAGCAGTTCAGACAGGGGGGGGGAGACCCAGTACTTC.